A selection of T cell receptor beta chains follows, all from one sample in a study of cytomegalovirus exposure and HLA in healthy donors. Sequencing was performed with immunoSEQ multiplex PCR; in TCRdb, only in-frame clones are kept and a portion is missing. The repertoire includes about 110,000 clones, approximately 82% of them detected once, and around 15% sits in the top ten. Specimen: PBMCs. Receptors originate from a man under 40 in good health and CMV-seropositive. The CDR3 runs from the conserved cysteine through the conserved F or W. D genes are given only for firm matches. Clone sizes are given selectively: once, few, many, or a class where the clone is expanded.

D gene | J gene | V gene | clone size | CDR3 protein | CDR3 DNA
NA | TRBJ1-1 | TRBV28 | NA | CASSLFSWSNTEAFF | TGTGCCAGCAGTTTATTCTCGTGGAGCAACACTGAAGCTTTCTTT
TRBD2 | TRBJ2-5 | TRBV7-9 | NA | CASSFGGTSEETQYF | TGTGCCAGCAGCTTTGGGGGGACTAGCGAAGAGACCCAGTACTTC
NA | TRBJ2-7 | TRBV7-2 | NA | CASSWDGSLVDF | TGTGCCAGCAGCTGGGACGGGAGCCTTGTCGACTTC
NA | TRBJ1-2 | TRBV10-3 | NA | CAISVSGHGVYGYTF | TGTGCCATCAGTGTCTCAGGGCATGGGGTCTATGGCTACACCTTC
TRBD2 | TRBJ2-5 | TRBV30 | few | CAWSVAGLAGEETQYF | TGTGCCTGGAGTGTAGCGGGACTAGCGGGGGAGGAGACCCAGTACTTC
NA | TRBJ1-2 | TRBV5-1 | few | CASSFTPENLYGYTF | TGCGCCAGCAGCTTTACCCCAGAAAACCTCTATGGCTACACCTTC
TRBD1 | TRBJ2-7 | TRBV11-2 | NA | CASRGAGGWYEQYF | TGTGCCAGCCGTGGGGCAGGGGGCTGGTACGAGCAGTACTTC
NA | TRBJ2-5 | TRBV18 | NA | CASSPSGRETQYF | TGTGCCAGCTCACCCTCAGGCCGAGAGACCCAGTACTTC
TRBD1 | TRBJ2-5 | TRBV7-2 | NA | CASSRTGLQETQYF | TGTGCCAGCTCCCGGACAGGACTCCAAGAGACCCAGTACTTC
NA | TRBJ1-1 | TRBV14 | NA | CASSLHPGFRNTEAFF | TGTGCCAGCAGCCTTCATCCAGGGTTCCGAAACACTGAAGCTTTCTTT
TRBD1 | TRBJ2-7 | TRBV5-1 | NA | CASSAGTGDYEQYF | TGCGCCAGCAGCGCCGGGACAGGGGACTACGAGCAGTACTTC
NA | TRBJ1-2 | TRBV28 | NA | CASRRQDGYTF | TGTGCCAGCAGAAGACAGGATGGCTACACCTTC
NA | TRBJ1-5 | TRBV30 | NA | CAWSVGGMQPQHF | TGTGCCTGGAGTGTTGGGGGGATGCAGCCCCAGCATTTT
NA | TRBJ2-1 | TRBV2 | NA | CASSERPGSSYNEQFF | TGTGCCAGCAGTGAAAGGCCAGGAAGCTCCTACAATGAGCAGTTCTTC
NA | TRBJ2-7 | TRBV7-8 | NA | CASSEAPLSYEQYF | TGTGCCAGCAGCGAGGCGCCCCTCTCCTACGAGCAGTACTTC
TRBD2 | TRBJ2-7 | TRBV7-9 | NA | CASSPLSGGPSYEQYF | TGTGCCAGCAGCCCCCTGAGCGGGGGGCCTAGCTACGAGCAGTACTTC
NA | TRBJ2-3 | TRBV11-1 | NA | CASSLDGTGTNTDTQYF | TGTGCCAGCAGCTTAGATGGTACAGGGACTAACACAGATACGCAGTATTTT
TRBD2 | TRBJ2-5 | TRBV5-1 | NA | CASSSLTSGGETQYF | TGCGCCAGCAGCTCCCTGACTAGCGGGGGGGAGACCCAGTACTTC
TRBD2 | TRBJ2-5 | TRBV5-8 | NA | CASSTLLAGVDQETQYF | TGTGCCAGCAGCACCCTACTAGCGGGGGTAGACCAAGAGACCCAGTACTTC
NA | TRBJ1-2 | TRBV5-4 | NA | CASSHTDRMYGYTF | TGTGCCAGCAGCCATACCGACAGAATGTATGGCTACACCTTC
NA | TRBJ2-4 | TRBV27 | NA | CASSSGGGEDIQYF | TGTGCCAGCAGTTCGGGCGGGGGCGAAGACATTCAGTACTTC
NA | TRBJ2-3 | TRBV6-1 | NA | CASSEYTSFTFPDTQYF | TGTGCCAGCAGTGAATATACTAGTTTCACCTTCCCAGATACGCAGTATTTT
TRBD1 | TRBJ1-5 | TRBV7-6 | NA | CASSLGVQGTQPQHF | TGTGCCAGCAGCTTAGGGGTACAGGGGACTCAGCCCCAGCATTTT
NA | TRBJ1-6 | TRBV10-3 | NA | CAISESGGKSYNSPLHF | TGTGCCATCAGTGAGTCGGGGGGAAAGTCCTATAATTCACCCCTCCACTTT
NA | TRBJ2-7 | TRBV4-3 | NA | CASSQDRRQGFYEQYF | TGCGCCAGCAGCCAAGATCGTCGCCAGGGGTTCTACGAGCAGTACTTC
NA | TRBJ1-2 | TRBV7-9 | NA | CASSTRQFRYTF | TGTGCCAGCAGCACCCGACAGTTCCGGTACACCTTC
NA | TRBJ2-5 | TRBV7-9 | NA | CASSSSRTDQETQYF | TGTGCCAGCAGCTCCTCCCGGACAGACCAAGAGACCCAGTACTTC
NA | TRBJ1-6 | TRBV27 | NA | CASSLITDNSPLHF | TGTGCCAGCAGTTTAATCACTGATAATTCACCCCTCCACTTT
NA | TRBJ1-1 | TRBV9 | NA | CASSVGGDTEAFF | TGTGCCAGCAGCGTAGGGGGGGACACTGAAGCTTTCTTT
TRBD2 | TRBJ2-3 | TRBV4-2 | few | CASSQAGDPDTQYF | TGTGCCAGCAGCCAGGCGGGGGATCCAGATACGCAGTATTTT
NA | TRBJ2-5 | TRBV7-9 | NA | CASSLAEGDRAPRETQYF | TGTGCCAGCAGCTTAGCGGAGGGTGACAGGGCCCCCCGGGAGACCCAGTACTTC
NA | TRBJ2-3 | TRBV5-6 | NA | CASSRQALSTDTQYF | TGTGCCAGCAGCCGCCAGGCCCTAAGCACAGATACGCAGTATTTT
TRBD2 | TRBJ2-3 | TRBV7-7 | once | CASSPLSGGATDTQYF | TGTGCCAGCAGCCCCCTGAGCGGGGGGGCGACAGATACGCAGTATTTT
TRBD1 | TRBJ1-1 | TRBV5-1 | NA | CASSLFSGTGATEAFF | TGCGCCAGCAGCTTGTTCTCCGGGACAGGAGCCACTGAAGCTTTCTTT
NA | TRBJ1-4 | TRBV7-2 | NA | CASSLGGLVEKLFF | TGTGCCAGCAGCTTGGGAGGGCTGGTTGAAAAACTGTTTTTT
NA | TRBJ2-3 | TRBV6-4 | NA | CASSAGDTDTQYF | TGTGCCAGCAGTGCAGGGGACACAGATACGCAGTATTTT
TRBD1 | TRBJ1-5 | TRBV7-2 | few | CASSPRDREYQPQHF | TGTGCCAGCAGCCCAAGGGACAGGGAATATCAGCCCCAGCATTTT
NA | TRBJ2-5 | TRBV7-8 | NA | CASSSRVQETQYF | TGTGCCAGCAGCTCCCGGGTCCAAGAGACCCAGTACTTC
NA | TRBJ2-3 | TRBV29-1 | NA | CSVEDLASGSTDTQYF | TGCAGCGTTGAAGATCTTGCGTCCGGGAGCACAGATACGCAGTATTTT
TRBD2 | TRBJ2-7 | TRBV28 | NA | CASTSSSGGLQSSYEQYF | TGTGCCAGCACCTCGAGTAGCGGGGGGCTACAGAGCTCCTACGAGCAGTACTTC
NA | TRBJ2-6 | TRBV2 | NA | CASSPGAQGANVLTF | TGTGCCAGCAGTCCAGGGGCCCAGGGGGCCAACGTCCTGACTTTC
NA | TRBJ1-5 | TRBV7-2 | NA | CASSWRDNQPQHF | TGTGCCAGCAGCTGGAGGGACAATCAGCCCCAGCATTTT
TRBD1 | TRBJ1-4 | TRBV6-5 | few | CASSLTQGGKLFF | TGTGCCAGCAGTCTAACGCAGGGGGGAAAACTGTTTTTT
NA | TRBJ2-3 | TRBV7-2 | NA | CASSLVAGRPDTQYF | TGTGCCAGCAGCTTAGTGGCCGGGAGACCAGATACGCAGTATTTT
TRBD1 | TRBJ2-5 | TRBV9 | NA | CASNLGGQGETQYF | TGTGCCAGCAACTTGGGGGGACAGGGAGAGACCCAGTACTTC
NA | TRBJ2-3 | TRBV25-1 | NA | CASSEFLATDTQYF | TGTGCCAGCAGTGAGTTCTTAGCCACAGATACGCAGTATTTT
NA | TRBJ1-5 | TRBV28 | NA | CASSPDSSNQPQHF | TGTGCCAGCAGTCCGGACAGCTCCAATCAGCCCCAGCATTTT
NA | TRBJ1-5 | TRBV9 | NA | CASSEDTSDQPQHF | TGTGCCAGCAGCGAGGACACCTCTGATCAGCCCCAGCATTTT